These T cell receptor beta chains were read from a single sample in a study of tumor-infiltrating lymphocytes in primary liver carcinoma. MiXCR was run by TCRdb on the multiplex PCR reads, yielding one entry per CDR3 protein. The sample includes about 210,000 distinct CDR3 sequences, 65% of them seen just once. Sequencing was done on a sample of peripheral blood. The receptors here all came from a woman in her fifties or sixties with primary liver carcinoma and hepatitis B virus infection. Each CDR3 is given with its conserved first and last residue. The D gene is left open where the match is weak. Rows give clone size only sometimes, using once, few, many, or a class for an expanded clone.

size: few
V: TRBV20-1
D: TRBD1
J: TRBJ1-5
CDR3: CSVPGQGQPQHF
DNA: TGCAGTGTACCGGGACAGGGTCAGCCCCAGCATTTT

size: -
V: TRBV6-5
D: -
J: TRBJ2-1
CDR3: CAGSLRRSEQFF
DNA: TGTGCCGGCAGCCTTAGAAGGAGTGAACAGTTCTTC

size: -
V: TRBV28
D: -
J: TRBJ2-3
CDR3: CASSHRLTGGLDTQYF
DNA: TGTGCCAGCAGTCACCGGCTAACGGGGGGCTTGGATACGCAGTATTTT

size: -
V: TRBV7-9
D: -
J: TRBJ1-4
CDR3: CASSLGATNEKLFF
DNA: TGTGCCAGCAGCTTGGGGGCAACTAATGAAAAACTGTTTTTT

size: few
V: TRBV6-5
D: -
J: TRBJ1-2
CDR3: CASSPVGTGYGYTF
DNA: TGTGCCAGCAGCCCTGTTGGTACAGGCTATGGCTACACCTTC

size: once
V: TRBV20-1
D: TRBD1
J: TRBJ2-2
CDR3: CSARRERTGAVAGELFF
DNA: TGCAGTGCTAGAAGAGAAAGGACAGGGGCGGTTGCCGGGGAGCTGTTTTTT

size: -
V: TRBV20-1
D: TRBD2
J: TRBJ2-3
CDR3: CSARGTSGMNTQYF
DNA: TGCAGTGCCAGAGGGACTAGCGGGATGAATACGCAGTATTTT

size: many
V: TRBV11-2
D: -
J: TRBJ2-5
CDR3: CASSLGADTAARETQYF
DNA: TGTGCCAGCAGCTTAGGGGCGGACACCGCCGCGCGGGAGACCCAGTACTTC

size: medium-sized
V: TRBV11-2
D: TRBD1
J: TRBJ2-2
CDR3: CASSFPGQGNTGELFF
DNA: TGTGCCAGCAGCTTCCCGGGACAGGGGAACACCGGGGAGCTGTTTTTT

size: -
V: TRBV5-5
D: -
J: TRBJ2-5
CDR3: CASSLGSEIETQYF
DNA: TGTGCCAGCAGCTTGGGTAGCGAGATTGAGACCCAGTACTTC

size: -
V: TRBV9
D: TRBD2
J: TRBJ2-3
CDR3: CASSAGTSGILDTQYF
DNA: TGTGCCAGCTCCGCGGGGACTAGCGGCATCCTGGATACGCAGTATTTT

size: -
V: TRBV29-1
D: -
J: TRBJ2-1
CDR3: CSVGRGSSYIEQFF
DNA: TGCAGCGTTGGCAGAGGCAGCTCCTACATTGAGCAGTTCTTC

size: -
V: TRBV11-2
D: -
J: TRBJ2-1
CDR3: CASSFSGKSSYNEQFF
DNA: TGTGCCAGCAGCTTTTCCGGAAAGAGCTCCTACAATGAGCAGTTCTTC

size: -
V: TRBV10-1
D: TRBD2
J: TRBJ2-2
CDR3: CASSPGLAGPGIGELFF
DNA: TGCGCCAGCAGTCCGGGACTAGCGGGCCCAGGGATCGGGGAGCTGTTTTTT

size: -
V: TRBV11-2
D: TRBD1
J: TRBJ1-4
CDR3: CASSLTGITRATNEKLFF
DNA: TGTGCCAGCAGCTTGACAGGGATCACTCGAGCAACTAATGAAAAACTGTTTTTC

size: -
V: TRBV5-1
D: -
J: TRBJ2-7
CDR3: CASSLDSGSSYEQYF
DNA: TGCGCCAGCAGCTTGGATTCAGGGAGCTCCTACGAGCAGTACTTC

size: -
V: TRBV4-1
D: TRBD2
J: TRBJ2-7
CDR3: CASSRTSGEGLDEQYF
DNA: TGCGCCAGCAGCCGAACTTCGGGGGAGGGCCTCGACGAGCAGTACTTC

size: -
V: TRBV12-3/TRBV12-4
D: -
J: TRBJ2-5
CDR3: CASSLRSGRGGTQYF
DNA: TGTGCCAGCAGTTTACGTAGTGGGAGAGGAGGGACCCAGTACTTC

size: -
V: TRBV6-1
D: TRBD1
J: TRBJ2-7
CDR3: CASRSRSGTGGHEQYF
DNA: TGTGCCAGCCGGAGCCGGTCCGGGACAGGGGGGCACGAGCAGTACTTC

size: -
V: TRBV11-1
D: -
J: TRBJ2-1
CDR3: CASILMSSRGNEQFF
DNA: TGTGCCAGCATCTTAATGTCTAGCCGGGGCAACGAGCAGTTCTTC

size: -
V: TRBV11-3
D: TRBD1
J: TRBJ2-7
CDR3: CTSSPGTGGNCEQCF
DNA: TGTACCAGCAGCCCCGGGACAGGGGGCAACTGCGAGCAGTGCTTC

size: -
V: TRBV11-2
D: -
J: TRBJ2-1
CDR3: CDGSLVGAVAYNEQFF
DNA: TGTGACGGCAGCTTAGTCGGGGCGGTAGCCTACAATGAGCAGTTCTTC